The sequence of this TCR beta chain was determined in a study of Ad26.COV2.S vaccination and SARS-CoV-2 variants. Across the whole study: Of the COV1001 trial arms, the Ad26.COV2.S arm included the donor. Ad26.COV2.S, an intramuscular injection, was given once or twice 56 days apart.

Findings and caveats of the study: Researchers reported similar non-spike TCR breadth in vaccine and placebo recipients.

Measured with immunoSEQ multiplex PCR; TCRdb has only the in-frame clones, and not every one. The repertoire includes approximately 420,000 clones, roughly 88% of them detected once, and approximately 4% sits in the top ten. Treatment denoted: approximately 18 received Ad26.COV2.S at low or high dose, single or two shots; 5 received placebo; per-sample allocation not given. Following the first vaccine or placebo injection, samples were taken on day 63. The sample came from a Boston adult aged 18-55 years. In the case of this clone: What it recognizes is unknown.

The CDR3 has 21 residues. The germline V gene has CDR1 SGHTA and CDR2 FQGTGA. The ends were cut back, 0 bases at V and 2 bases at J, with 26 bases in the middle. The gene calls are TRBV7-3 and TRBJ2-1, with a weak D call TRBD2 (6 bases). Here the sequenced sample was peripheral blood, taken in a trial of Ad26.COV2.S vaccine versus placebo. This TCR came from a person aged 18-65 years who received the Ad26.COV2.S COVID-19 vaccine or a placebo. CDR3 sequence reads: CASSLTRGVRGYTQAYNEQFF. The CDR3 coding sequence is TGTGCCAGCAGCTTAACACGCGGGGTTCGGGGGTACACCCAAGCCTACAATGAGCAGTTCTTC.